This T cell receptor (beta chain) appears in the sequencing data of a study of identical twins. The V gene end was trimmed by 2 bases and the J gene end by 6 bases; junction bases not matched to a gene: 6. This CDR3 has 14 amino acids. Germline assignment: CDR1 SGHTA and CDR2 FQGNSA. Study-wide results and caveats: It was possible that invariant MAIT and iNKT cells partly confounded the zero-insertion analyses. While abundant cord blood beta clonotypes carried fewer insertions, memory repertoires showed no such pattern.

On this clonotype: Its antigen remains unidentified.

Using its own MiXCR run on the 5' RACE reads, TCRdb lists one record per CDR3 protein. The sample lists 1,800,000 or so distinct CDR3 sequences, 25% to 35% occurring once. The chain has TRBV7-2 and TRBJ1-2; 7 nucleotides agree with TRBD1. Sequenced: cord blood. The receptor comes from a newborn girl in good health. CDR3 region: CASSLTGARDGYTF. In nucleotides, the CDR3 is TGTGCCAGCAGCTTAACAGGGGCCAGAGATGGCTACACCTTC. Based on the CDR3 plus reference TRBV7-2 and TRBJ1-2, the full variable domain is GAGVSQSPSNKVTEKGKDVELRCDPISGHTALYWYRQSLGQGLEFLIYFQGNSAPDKSGLPSDRFSAERTGGSVSTLTIQRTQQEDSAVYLCASSLTGARDGYTFGSGTRLTVV.